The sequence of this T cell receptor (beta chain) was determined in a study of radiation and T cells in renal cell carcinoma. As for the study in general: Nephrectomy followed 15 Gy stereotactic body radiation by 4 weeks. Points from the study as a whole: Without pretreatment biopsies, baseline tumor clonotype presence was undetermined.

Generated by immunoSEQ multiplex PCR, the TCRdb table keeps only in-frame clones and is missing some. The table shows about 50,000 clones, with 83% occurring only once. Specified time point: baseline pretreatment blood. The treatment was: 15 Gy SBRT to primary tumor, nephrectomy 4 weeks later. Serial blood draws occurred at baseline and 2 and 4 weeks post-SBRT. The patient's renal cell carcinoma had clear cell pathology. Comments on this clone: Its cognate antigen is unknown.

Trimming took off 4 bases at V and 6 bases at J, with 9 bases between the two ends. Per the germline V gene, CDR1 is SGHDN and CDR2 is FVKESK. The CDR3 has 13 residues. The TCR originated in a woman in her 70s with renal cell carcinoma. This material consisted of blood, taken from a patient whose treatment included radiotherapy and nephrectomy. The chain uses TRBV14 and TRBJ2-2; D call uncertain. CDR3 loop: CASSLIMAGELFF. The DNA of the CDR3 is TGTGCCAGCAGCCTGATTATGGCCGGGGAGCTGTTTTTT.